This TCR beta chain was captured in a study of T cells after yellow fever vaccination. For the study at large: Fractions containing few cells were prepared with SMART-Seq v4 Ultra Low Input.

Study-wide points: Most clones from primary vaccination were detected again post-booster (about 96% CD4, 88% CD8). Any FACS-sorted repertoire could hold abundant clonotypes that contaminate it from the bulk population.

Trimming stripped 6 bases from V and 5 bases from J, with 20 bases between. The CDR3 totals 15 residues. Researchers made TCR cDNA using 5'RACE template switching, and this step added a universal primer site and UMIs. One entry per CDR3 protein results from TCRdb running MiXCR on the 5' RACE reads. The data show roughly 160,000 distinct CDR3 sequences, with 6% to 7.5% seen just once and roughly 2.5% held by the top ten. In its sample, this clonotype was seen a few times. What it binds is unknown. This chain uses TRBV12-3 or TRBV12-4 with TRBJ2-7; maybe TRBD2 (6 bases). The sequencing here drew on CD4+ T cells sorted from PBMCs, taken around 5 days after the first yellow fever vaccination. This sequence originates from a man between 18 and 35 years old who received the YFV17D yellow fever vaccine. For the CDR3, the DNA is TGTGCCAGCAGGTCGGGACGGAGGGCGCTCCACGAGCAGTACTTC. Protein sequence: CASRSGRRALHEQYF.